This T cell receptor beta chain is drawn from a study of STAT5B mutations in CD4+ large granular lymphocyte leukemia. The study's findings and limits: No patients shared main leukemic clonotypes, though roughly 25% appeared at low frequency elsewhere. Top patient clones used TRBV06 genes more often: 8/27 versus 2/35 in controls. Patient CD4-sorted repertoires looked more clonal than healthy CD4+ repertoires, even without putative leukemic clones.

This CDR3 is 15 amino acids long. Trimming removed 6 bases from V and 0 bases from J, with 12 bases in between. Germline V CDR1 and CDR2: LNHDA, SQIVND (reference sequence). Per the study methods: Productive clonotypes were detectable down to 2.59 x 10-5 frequency. This table comes from immunoSEQ multiplex PCR, and its TCRdb copy is limited to in-frame clones, with some not included. That table gives V, J and clone size, and the DNA gave D and trimming. Of about 20,000 clones detected, over 70% appear once; the ten largest clones hold about 0.42%. Turning to this clone: What it recognizes is unknown.

The chain employs TRBV19 and TRBJ1-5, with D possibly matching TRBD1 (5 bases). This receptor was identified in a human donor in good health. The sample taken for sequencing was CD4+ T cells from blood buffy coats. In DNA, the CDR3 is TGTGCCAGTAGACCCCGGGACTTTAGCAATCAGCCCCAGCATTTT. Its translation is CASRPRDFSNQPQHF.